This T cell receptor (beta chain) was obtained from a study of CD8+ T cells in alopecia areata. Study-wide context: A 6-month off-drug phase came after tofacitinib, which had lasted 6 to 18 months.

On this clone: Its target is not known.

Germline V gives CDR1 SQVTM, CDR2 ANQGSEA. V was clipped by 7 bases and J by 0 bases, with 13 bases between them. This CDR3 region has 14 residues. Treatment given: oral pan-JAK inhibitor, 5-10 mg twice daily. Study results and caveats: Shared TCR sequences were less clear between patients than in mice, possibly partly from HLA diversity. It was lesional scalp, especially alopecia totalis/universalis, that showed higher clonality than normal scalp.

RNA was isolated and reverse transcribed to cDNA, the sequencing template. Measured with immunoSEQ multiplex PCR; TCRdb has only the in-frame clones, and not every one. The table has 250,000 to 350,000 clones, roughly 60% seen once. The chain is built from TRBV29-1 and TRBJ1-3; TRBD1 might be the D (6 bases). The sample was CD4+ T cells sorted from blood, taken at week 52, from a patient treated with tofacitinib. The sequence was obtained from a human donor with alopecia areata. CDR3 region: CSAQGHLSGNTIYF. The CDR3 DNA reads TGCAGCGCCCAGGGACACCTCTCTGGAAACACCATATATTTT.